These T cell receptor beta chains were read from a single sample in a study of shared clonotypes between healthy human individuals. This table comes from immunoSEQ multiplex PCR, and its TCRdb copy is limited to in-frame clones, with some not included. The table lists fewer than 200,000 clones, 80% to 95% of them singletons. Sequenced: naive CD4+ T cells sorted from blood. The receptor source for this set is a woman between 25 and 40 years old in good health. Each CDR3 is given with its conserved first and last residue. D genes are given only for firm matches. Clone size is shown for a subset of rows, as once, few, many or a class of expanded clone.

NA	TRBV29-1	TRBJ2-7	NA	CRFERTATSLDEQYF	TGCAGGTTCGAAAGGACAGCGACTAGTCTTGACGAGCAGTACTTC
NA	TRBV25-1	TRBJ2-7	NA	CASRPLGAYEQYF	TGTGCCAGCCGACCATTAGGGGCATACGAGCAGTACTTC
NA	TRBV30	TRBJ2-7	NA	CAWRRGPYEQYF	TGTGCCTGGAGGCGGGGGCCCTACGAGCAGTACTTC
NA	TRBV7-2	TRBJ2-1	NA	CASSLGNWNEQFF	TGTGCCAGCAGCTTAGGGAATTGGAATGAGCAGTTCTTC
NA	TRBV5-4	TRBJ1-1	NA	CASSLTNMNTEAFF	TGTGCCAGCAGCTTGACGAACATGAACACTGAAGCTTTCTTT
TRBD1	TRBV28	TRBJ2-6	once	CASRDRGDFGANVLTF	TGTGCCAGCCGGGACAGGGGGGATTTTGGGGCCAACGTCCTGACTTTC
NA	TRBV18	TRBJ2-7	NA	CASSPHTPGISTYEQYF	TGTGCCAGCTCACCGCACACCCCCGGGATTTCGACCTACGAGCAGTACTTC
TRBD1	TRBV27	TRBJ2-1	NA	CASSRDRGYNEQFF	TGTGCCAGCAGTCGAGACAGGGGCTACAATGAGCAGTTCTTC
TRBD1	TRBV9	TRBJ1-1	NA	CASSGGDRSNTEAFF	TGTGCCAGCAGCGGGGGGGACAGGTCGAACACTGAAGCTTTCTTT
NA	TRBV7-9	TRBJ2-7	NA	CASSATTSYEQYF	TGTGCCAGCAGCGCGACTACCTCCTACGAGCAGTACTTC
NA	TRBV15	TRBJ2-7	NA	CATSRDLALSYEQYF	TGTGCCACCAGCAGAGATCTAGCGCTCTCCTACGAGCAGTACTTC
NA	TRBV5-1	TRBJ1-1	NA	CASSLDALGANTEAFF	TGCGCCAGCAGCTTGGATGCGTTGGGGGCCAACACTGAAGCTTTCTTT
NA	TRBV11-3	TRBJ2-2	NA	CASSLSVNTGELFF	TGTGCCAGCAGCTTATCTGTGAACACCGGGGAGCTGTTTTTT
NA	TRBV19	TRBJ1-2	NA	CASRGTTGALYGYTF	TGTGCCAGTAGGGGGACGACAGGAGCACTCTATGGCTACACCTTC
NA	TRBV5-1	TRBJ1-1	NA	CASREGVVNTEAFF	TGCGCCAGCCGAGAGGGGGTTGTGAACACTGAAGCTTTCTTT
NA	TRBV13	TRBJ2-7	few	CASSLTAVGRSERKQYF	TGTGCCAGCAGCTTGACGGCGGTTGGACGGTCAGAGAGGAAGCAGTACTTC
NA	TRBV19	TRBJ2-7	NA	CASSIDLRGYEQYF	TGTGCCAGTAGTATAGATCTACGGGGCTACGAGCAGTACTTC